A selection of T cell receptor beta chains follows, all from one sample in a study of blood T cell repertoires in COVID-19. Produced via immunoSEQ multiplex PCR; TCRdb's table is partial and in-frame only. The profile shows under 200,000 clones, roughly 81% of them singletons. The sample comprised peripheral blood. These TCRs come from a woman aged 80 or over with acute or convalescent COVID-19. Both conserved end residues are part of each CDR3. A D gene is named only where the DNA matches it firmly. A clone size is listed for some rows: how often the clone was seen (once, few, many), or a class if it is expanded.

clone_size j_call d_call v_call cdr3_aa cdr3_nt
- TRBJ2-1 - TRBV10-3 CAISGMPASGASNEQFF TGTGCCATCAGTGGGATGCCCGCCAGCGGAGCCTCTAATGAGCAGTTCTTC
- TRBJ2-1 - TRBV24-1 CATSTGDYNEQFF TGTGCCACCTCGACCGGGGACTACAATGAGCAGTTCTTC
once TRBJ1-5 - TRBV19 CASSFQGSNQPQHF TGTGCCAGTAGTTTCCAGGGTAGCAATCAGCCCCAGCATTTT
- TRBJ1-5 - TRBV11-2 CASSSPDKNQPQHF TGTGCCAGCAGCTCCCCGGACAAAAATCAGCCCCAGCATTTT
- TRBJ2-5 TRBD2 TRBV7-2 CASSPPRRTSGRARKTQYF TGTGCCAGCAGCCCCCCCCGGAGGACTAGCGGGAGGGCCAGAAAGACCCAGTACTTC
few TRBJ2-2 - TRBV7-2 CASSSWGGRTGELFF TGTGCCAGCAGCTCCTGGGGGGGCCGAACCGGGGAGCTGTTTTTT
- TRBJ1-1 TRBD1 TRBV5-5 CASSSWDRRETEAFF TGTGCCAGCAGCTCCTGGGACAGGAGGGAAACTGAAGCTTTCTTT
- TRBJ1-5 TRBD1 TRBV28 CASNPGQSFNQPQHF TGTGCCAGCAACCCGGGACAGTCGTTCAATCAGCCCCAGCATTTT
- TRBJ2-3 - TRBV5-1 CASSLAVSSTDTQYF TGCGCCAGCAGCTTGGCGGTATCTAGCACAGATACGCAGTATTTT
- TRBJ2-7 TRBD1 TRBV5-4 CASSGPGTGAYEQYF TGTGCCAGCAGCGGCCCCGGGACAGGGGCCTACGAGCAGTACTTC
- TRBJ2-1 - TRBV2 CASITRRAEWEQFF TGTGCCAGCATCACGCGGCGTGCGGAGTGGGAGCAGTTCTTC
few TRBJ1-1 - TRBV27 CASSQRLPLLGSRMNTEAFF TGTGCCAGCAGTCAAAGACTCCCCCTCCTAGGGAGCCGTATGAACACTGAAGCTTTCTTT
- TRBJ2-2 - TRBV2 CASSETGIRTGELFF TGTGCCAGCAGTGAAACAGGGATAAGGACCGGGGAGCTGTTTTTT
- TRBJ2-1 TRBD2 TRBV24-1 CATSDFKGLASDEQFF TGTGCCACCAGTGATTTTAAGGGACTAGCGAGCGATGAGCAGTTCTTC
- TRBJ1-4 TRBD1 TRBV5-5 CASSPLGQGAGTNEKLFF TGTGCCAGCAGCCCCCTAGGGCAGGGGGCAGGAACTAATGAAAAACTGTTTTTT
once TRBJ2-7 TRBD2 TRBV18 CASSTGLAGDGEQYF TGTGCCAGCTCAACTGGACTAGCGGGAGACGGCGAGCAGTACTTC
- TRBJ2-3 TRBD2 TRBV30 CAWSVGAGKGTQYF TGTGCCTGGAGTGTAGGAGCGGGAAAGGGTACGCAGTATTTT
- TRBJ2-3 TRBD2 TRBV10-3 CAIRTGLAGTTDTQYF TGTGCCATCAGGACCGGACTAGCGGGAACTACAGATACGCAGTATTTT
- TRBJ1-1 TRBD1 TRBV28 CASSSGQGDTEAFF TGTGCCAGCAGTTCCGGACAGGGAGACACTGAAGCTTTCTTT
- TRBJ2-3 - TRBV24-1 CATSDLGGSTDTQYF TGTGCCACCAGTGATCTCGGGGGTAGCACAGATACGCAGTATTTT
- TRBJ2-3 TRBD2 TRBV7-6 CASSLGGGRVDTQYF TGTGCCAGCAGCTTAGGCGGCGGGAGAGTAGATACGCAGTATTTT
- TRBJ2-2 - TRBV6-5 CASRYPGGGTGELFF TGTGCCAGCAGATATCCAGGGGGAGGCACCGGGGAGCTGTTTTTT
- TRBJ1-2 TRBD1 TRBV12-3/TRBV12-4 CASSRQGNYGYTF TGTGCCAGCAGCCGACAGGGTAACTATGGCTACACCTTC
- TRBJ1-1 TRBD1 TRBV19 CASRTPGQGNTEAFF TGTGCCAGTAGAACCCCGGGACAGGGGAACACTGAAGCTTTCTTT
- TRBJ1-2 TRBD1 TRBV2 CASSRTGWGYTF TGTGCCAGCAGTCGGACAGGGTGGGGCTACACCTTC
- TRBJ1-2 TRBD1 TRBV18 CASSQGHTGEGGYGYTF TGTGCCAGCTCTCAGGGCCATACAGGGGAAGGTGGCTATGGCTACACCTTC
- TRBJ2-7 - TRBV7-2 CASSFSGSHEQYF TGTGCCAGCAGCTTCTCGGGGTCCCACGAGCAGTACTTC
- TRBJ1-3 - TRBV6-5 CASHRSAGEQSTIYF TGTGCCAGCCACCGTTCCGCAGGGGAGCAGAGCACCATATATTTT
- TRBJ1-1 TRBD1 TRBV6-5 CASKGQGWTEAFF TGTGCCAGCAAGGGACAGGGATGGACTGAAGCTTTCTTT
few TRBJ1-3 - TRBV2 CASSPTGPGNTIYF TGTGCCAGCAGTCCCACAGGGCCCGGAAACACCATATATTTT
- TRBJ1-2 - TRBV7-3 CASSSRVDGRGFYGYTF TGTGCCAGCAGCTCTAGGGTGGATGGCAGGGGATTTTACGGCTACACCTTC
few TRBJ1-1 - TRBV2 CASMTRGGGNTEAFF TGTGCCAGCATGACTCGAGGGGGGGGGAACACTGAAGCTTTCTTT
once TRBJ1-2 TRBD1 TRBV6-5 CASSSKQGNYGYTF TGTGCCAGCAGTTCTAAACAGGGGAACTATGGCTACACCTTC
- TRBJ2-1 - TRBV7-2 CASSLPSRDNEQFF TGTGCCAGCAGCTTACCAAGCAGGGACAATGAGCAGTTCTTC
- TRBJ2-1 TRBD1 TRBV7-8 CASSLAWGWDSRNEQFF TGTGCCAGCAGCTTAGCTTGGGGTTGGGACAGCAGGAATGAGCAGTTCTTC
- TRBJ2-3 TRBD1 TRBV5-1 CASSLSRTGSIADTQYF TGCGCCAGCAGCTTGTCGCGGACAGGGAGCATAGCAGATACGCAGTATTTT
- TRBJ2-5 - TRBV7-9 CASTTGWGTQYF TGTGCCAGCACCACAGGGTGGGGGACCCAGTACTTC
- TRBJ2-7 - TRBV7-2 CASSLGRRGYEQYF TGTGCCAGCAGCTTAGGGAGAAGGGGCTACGAGCAGTACTTC
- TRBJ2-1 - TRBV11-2 CASSAYRGIYNEQFF TGTGCCAGCAGCGCCTACCGAGGGATCTACAATGAGCAGTTCTTC
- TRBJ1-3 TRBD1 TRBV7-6 CASSLLTGTGNTIYF TGTGCCAGCAGCTTGCTGACAGGGACTGGAAACACCATATATTTT
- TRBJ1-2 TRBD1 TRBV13 CASSPRLGQGHVGYTF TGTGCCAGCAGCCCCCGTTTGGGACAGGGTCATGTTGGCTACACCTTC
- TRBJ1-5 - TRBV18 CASSPTEYSNQPQHF TGTGCCAGCTCGCCGACAGAGTATAGCAATCAGCCCCAGCATTTT
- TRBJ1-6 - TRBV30 CAWSVRGALGSPLHF TGTGCCTGGAGTGTGCGGGGAGCCTTAGGATCACCCCTCCACTTT
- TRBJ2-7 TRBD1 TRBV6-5 CASRGTGLYEQYF TGTGCCAGCAGGGGGACAGGACTCTACGAGCAGTACTTC